A selection of T cell receptor beta chains follows, all from one sample in a study of cytomegalovirus exposure and HLA in healthy donors. Using immunoSEQ multiplex PCR, the repertoire was profiled, and TCRdb retains in-frame clones only, with some absent. The data hold more than 20,000 clones, with approximately 96% observed a single time. Sequencing input: PBMCs. The origin of the receptors is a man aged 25 to 45 in good health and CMV-seropositive. Both conserved end residues are part of each CDR3. D genes are given only for firm matches. A row's size may be missing; if present it is once, few, many or a size class.

>TRBD1|TRBJ1-5|TRBV28|.
TGTGCCAGCACCCCGGACAGGGGGCGAATCAATCAGCCCCAGCATTTT
CASTPDRGRINQPQHF
>TRBD1|TRBJ1-5|TRBV7-2|.
TGTGCCAGCAGCTCCAGGGGGCGAGGGCAGCCCCAGCATTTT
CASSSRGRGQPQHF
>TRBD2|TRBJ2-3|TRBV10-1|once
TGCGCCAGCAGTTCTGGACTAGCGGGAAGCACAGATACGCAGTATTTT
CASSSGLAGSTDTQYF
>TRBD1|TRBJ1-4|TRBV2|.
TGTGCCAGCAGGGACAGGTCAACTAATGAAAAACTGTTTTTT
CASRDRSTNEKLFF
>.|TRBJ1-3|TRBV7-2|.
TGTGCCAGCAGCTACAATGAATACACCATATATTTT
CASSYNEYTIYF
>.|TRBJ2-4|TRBV11-2|once
TGTGCCAGCAGCCCCCCGCGAGGAAAGATTCAGTACTTC
CASSPPRGKIQYF
>.|TRBJ2-7|TRBV6-6|.
TGTGCCAGCAGTTTCCAAGGGTTGGGGAGCGAGCAGTACTTC
CASSFQGLGSEQYF
>TRBD1|TRBJ2-7|TRBV29-1|.
TGCAGCGCACAGGGGGCTGACGTCTACGAGCAGTACTTC
CSAQGADVYEQYF
>.|TRBJ2-3|TRBV27|.
TGTGCCAGCACCACCGCTCTGAGGGATACGCAGTATTTT
CASTTALRDTQYF
>.|TRBJ2-7|TRBV29-1|.
TGCAGCGCCCGCCCGGTTAAAGGGGGATATAAGCAGTACTTC
CSARPVKGGYKQYF
>.|TRBJ2-7|TRBV4-1|.
TGCGCCAGCAGCCGCGTATCCGGGACATCATTCTACGAGCAGTACTTC
CASSRVSGTSFYEQYF
>TRBD2|TRBJ2-5|TRBV2|.
TGTGCCAGCAGTGAACCGAGACTAGCGGGAGATAGAGAGACCCAGTACTTC
CASSEPRLAGDRETQYF
>.|TRBJ1-4|TRBV27|.
TGTGCCAGCAGGGGCAGGGGAGATGAAAAACTGTTTTTT
CASRGRGDEKLFF
>.|TRBJ2-3|TRBV12-5|.
TGTGCTAGTGGTTTCGGTCCACTGGATACGCAGTATTTT
CASGFGPLDTQYF
>.|TRBJ2-5|TRBV20-1|.
TGCAGTGCTAGAGTCGGAGTGCCCCAGTACTTC
CSARVGVPQYF
>TRBD1|TRBJ1-3|TRBV13|once
TGTGCCAGCAGCTCGACAGGGCAAGGAAACACCATATATTTT
CASSSTGQGNTIYF
>.|TRBJ1-1|TRBV19|.
TGTGCCAGTAGTACCAGGGGTACGAATCAGGTTGAAGCTTTCTTT
CASSTRGTNQVEAFF
>.|TRBJ1-5|TRBV10-1|.
TGCGCCAGCAGCGAACCCGGGGTCCACCTTAGCAATCAGCCCCAGCATTTT
CASSEPGVHLSNQPQHF
>.|TRBJ1-1|TRBV5-5|.
TGTGCCAGCAGCGCCTGGACAGTGAACACTGAAGCTTTCTTT
CASSAWTVNTEAFF
>.|TRBJ2-7|TRBV5-1|few
TGCGCCAGCAGCCCACGGGACAACTACGAGCAGTACTTC
CASSPRDNYEQYF
>TRBD1|TRBJ2-5|TRBV5-6|.
TGTGCCAGCACAGCAACAGGGGGTGGGCAGTACTTC
CASTATGGGQYF
>.|TRBJ1-1|TRBV6-5|.
TGTGCCAGCAGTTACTTCCCGGCAGGGGACACTGAAGCTTTCTTT
CASSYFPAGDTEAFF
>.|TRBJ2-2|TRBV5-4|.
TGTGCCAGCAGACTTACCAACACCGGGGAGCTGTTTTTT
CASRLTNTGELFF